A single T cell receptor beta chain is shown here with its context. Unique molecular identifiers were built into the TCRbeta library. TCRdb fed the PCR reads into MiXCR, producing one record per CDR3 protein. This table has under 250,000 distinct CDR3 sequences, 20% to 30% appearing once. The sample comes from a study of T-cell reconstitution after alpha-beta-depleted transplantation in children. The CDR3 length is 13 residues. Germline V CDR1 and CDR2: SGDLS, YYNGEE. Trimming took 0 bases from V and 5 from J, leaving 8 bases between them. The rearrangement joins TRBV9 to TRBJ2-5, with D unresolved. The sequence came from a female patient younger than 10 who had a stem cell transplant for congenital amegakaryocytic thrombocytopenia, so the T cells may come from the graft donor. The starting material was PBMCs, mostly from graft donor cells, obtained 360 days after TCRalphabeta/CD19-depleted stem cell transplant. The CDR3 DNA sequence: TGTGCCAGCAGCGTAGCTAATGGGGAGACCCAGTACTTC. The encoded protein is CASSVANGETQYF.